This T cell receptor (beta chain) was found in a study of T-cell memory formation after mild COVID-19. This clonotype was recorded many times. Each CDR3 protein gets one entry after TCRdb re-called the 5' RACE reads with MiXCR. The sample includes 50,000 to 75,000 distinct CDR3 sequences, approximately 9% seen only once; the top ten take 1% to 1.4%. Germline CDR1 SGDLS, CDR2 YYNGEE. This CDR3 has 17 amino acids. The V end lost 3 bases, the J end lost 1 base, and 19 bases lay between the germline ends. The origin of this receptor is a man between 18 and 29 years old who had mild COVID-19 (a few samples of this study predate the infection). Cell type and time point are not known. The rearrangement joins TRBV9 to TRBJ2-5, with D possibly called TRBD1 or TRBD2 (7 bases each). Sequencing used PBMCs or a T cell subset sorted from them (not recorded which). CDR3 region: CASSAPPGRDSQETQYF. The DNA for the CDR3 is TGTGCCAGCAGCGCGCCCCCGGGGAGGGACAGCCAAGAGACCCAGTACTTC.